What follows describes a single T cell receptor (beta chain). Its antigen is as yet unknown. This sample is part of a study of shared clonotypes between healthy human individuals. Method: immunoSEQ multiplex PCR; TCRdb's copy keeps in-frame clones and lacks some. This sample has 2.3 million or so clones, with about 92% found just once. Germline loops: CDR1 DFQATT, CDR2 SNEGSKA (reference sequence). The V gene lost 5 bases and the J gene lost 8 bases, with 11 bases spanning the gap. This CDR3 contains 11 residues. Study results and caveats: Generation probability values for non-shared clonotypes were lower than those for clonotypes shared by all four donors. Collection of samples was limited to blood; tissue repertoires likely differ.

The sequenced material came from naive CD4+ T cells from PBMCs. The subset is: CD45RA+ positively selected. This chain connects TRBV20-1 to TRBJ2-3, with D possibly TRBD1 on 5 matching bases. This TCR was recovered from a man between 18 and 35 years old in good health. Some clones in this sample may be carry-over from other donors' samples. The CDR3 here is CSALTGRTQYF. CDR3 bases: TGCAGTGCTTTAACAGGTCGTACGCAGTATTTT.